The clone carrying this TCR beta chain has ten or more counts. The sample belongs to a study of T cells in Graves' hyperthyroidism and ophthalmopathy. Amplification yielded TCR beta CDR3 regions, with RNA transcripts as the source. First-round RT-PCR of the TCR CDR3 relied on the HTBI primer set. MiXCR, applied by TCRdb to the multiplex PCR reads, yields one record per CDR3 protein. The table records approximately 620,000 distinct CDR3 sequences, approximately 15% of them present only once. Trimming pared 9 bases from V and 4 bases from J, leaving 18 bases between. This CDR3 has 15 residues. This sequence originates from a woman younger than 45 with Graves' hyperthyroidism that later progressed to Graves' ophthalmopathy. V is TRBV12-3 or TRBV12-4 and J is TRBJ2-2; perhaps TRBD1 as D (6 bases). Material for sequencing was blood. The DNA of the CDR3 is TGTGCCAGATTGGAAGCGAAGACAGGCACCGGGGAGCTGTTTTTT. This sequence encodes CARLEAKTGTGELFF.